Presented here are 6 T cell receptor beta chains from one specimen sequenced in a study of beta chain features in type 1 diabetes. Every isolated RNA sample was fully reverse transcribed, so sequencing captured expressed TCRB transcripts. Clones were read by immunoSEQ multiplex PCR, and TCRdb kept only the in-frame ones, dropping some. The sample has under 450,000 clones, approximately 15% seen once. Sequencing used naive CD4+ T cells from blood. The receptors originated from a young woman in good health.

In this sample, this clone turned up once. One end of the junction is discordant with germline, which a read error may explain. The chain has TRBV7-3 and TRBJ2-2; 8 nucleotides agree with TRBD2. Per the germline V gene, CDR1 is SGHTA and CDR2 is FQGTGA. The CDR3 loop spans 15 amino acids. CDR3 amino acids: CATSPRGLVAGELFF. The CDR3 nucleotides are TGTGCCACCAGCCCGAGGGGACTAGTTGCCGGGGAGCTGTTTTTT.

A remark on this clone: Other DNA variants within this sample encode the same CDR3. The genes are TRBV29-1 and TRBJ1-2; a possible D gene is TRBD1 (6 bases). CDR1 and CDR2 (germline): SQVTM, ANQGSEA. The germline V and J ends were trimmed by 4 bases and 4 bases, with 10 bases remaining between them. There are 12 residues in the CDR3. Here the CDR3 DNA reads TGCAGCGTTGGGGGGGGCGGCTATGGCTACACCTTC. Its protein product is CSVGGGGYGYTF.

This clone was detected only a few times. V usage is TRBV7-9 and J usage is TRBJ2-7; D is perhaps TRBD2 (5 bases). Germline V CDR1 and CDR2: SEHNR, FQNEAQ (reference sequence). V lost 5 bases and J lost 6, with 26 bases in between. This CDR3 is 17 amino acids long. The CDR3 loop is CASSPWHSSRGISEQYF. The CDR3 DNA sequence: TGTGCCAGCAGCCCCTGGCACTCCTCACGAGGGATTTCCGAGCAGTACTTC.

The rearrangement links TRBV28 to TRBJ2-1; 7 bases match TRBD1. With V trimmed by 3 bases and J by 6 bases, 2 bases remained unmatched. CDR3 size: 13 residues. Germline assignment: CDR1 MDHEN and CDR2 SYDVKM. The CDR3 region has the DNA TGTGCCAGCAGTTTGCGGACAGGCAATGAGCAGTTCTTC. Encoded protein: CASSLRTGNEQFF.

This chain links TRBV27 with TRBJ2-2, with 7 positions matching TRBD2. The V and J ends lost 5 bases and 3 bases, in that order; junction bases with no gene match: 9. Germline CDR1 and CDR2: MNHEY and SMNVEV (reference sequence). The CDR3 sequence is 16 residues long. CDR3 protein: CASSPQTSSYTGELFF. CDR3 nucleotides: TGTGCCAGCAGTCCCCAGACTAGCAGTTACACCGGGGAGCTGTTTTTT.

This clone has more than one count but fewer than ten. As DNA, the CDR3 is TGTGCCAGCAGTCCGGGAGGAGACGAGCAGTACTTC. Protein product: CASSPGGDEQYF. This rearrangement joins TRBV28 to TRBJ2-7, with 7 bases that match TRBD2. The CDR3 contains 12 residues. The germline V gene has CDR1 MDHEN and CDR2 SYDVKM. Trimming cost V 5 bases and J 5 bases; bases outside gene matches: 3. Based on the CDR3 plus reference TRBV28 and TRBJ2-7, the full variable domain is DVKVTQSSRYLVKRTGEKVFLECVQDMDHENMFWYRQDPGLGLRLIYFSYDVKMKEKGDIPEGYSVSREKKERFSLILESASTNQTSMYLCASSPGGDEQYFGPGTRLTVT.